Below, 17 T cell receptor beta chains from the same sample are listed, as sequenced in a study of T cell repertoires in cytomegalovirus infection (dated by TCRdb to the late 2010s). TCRdb shows the sequencer as Illumina HiSeq 1500. Starting from the raw public reads, TCRdb applied fastp trimming at Q25, assembled clones with MiXCR and retained in-frame beta chains. Records with the same CDR3 protein are collapsed into one entry carrying the most frequent genes and DNA. The sample table lists 200,000 to 300,000 distinct CDR3 sequences, approximately 9.2% of them with a count of one. Together, the top ten hold more than 13% of the sample. The material sequenced was PBMCs. These receptors were obtained from a human donor in good health (CMV status not recorded). Some clones in this sample may be carry-over from other donors' samples.

The chain has TRBV29-1 and TRBJ2-3; 10 bases agree with TRBD1. Trimming at V came to 6 bases and at J to 4 bases, leaving 7 bases not matched to a gene. This CDR3 region has 14 residues. Germline V CDR1 and CDR2: SQVTM, ANQGSEA. CDR3 region: CSVNRDRGPDTQYF. Written as DNA, the CDR3 is TGCAGCGTCAACCGGGACAGGGGACCAGATACGCAGTATTTT.

This rearrangement joins TRBV7-2 to TRBJ1-1; D perhaps matches TRBD1 (6 bases). The CDR3 runs to 17 residues. Germline CDR1 and CDR2: SGHTA and FQGNSA. The V end lost 3 bases, the J end lost 4 bases, and 21 bases lay between the germline ends. The CDR3 DNA is TGTGCCAGCAGCTTGGCGGCCAGGGGCCTGGGGAGCACTGAAGCTTTCTTT. As protein: CASSLAARGLGSTEAFF.

This clonotype has at least ten counts. The chain recombines TRBV12-3 or TRBV12-4 with TRBJ1-5; 7 bases are shared with TRBD1. V gave up 2 bases and J gave up 3 bases; unmatched junction bases: 4. The CDR3 spans 15 residues. CDR3 in amino acids: CASSLQQGLNQPQHF. The CDR3 DNA reads TGTGCCAGCAGTTTACAACAGGGGCTCAATCAGCCCCAGCATTTT.

This clonotype was seen at least ten times. The chain links TRBV7-9 to TRBJ1-2, with 9 bases fitting TRBD1. The CDR3 runs 15 residues. Per the germline V gene, CDR1 is SEHNR and CDR2 is FQNEAQ (reference sequence). The J segment lost 5 bases and the V segment lost 3 bases, leaving 7 bases of the junction unmatched. The chain's CDR3 is CASSLGDREGYGYTF. CDR3 nucleotide sequence: TGTGCCAGCAGCTTGGGGGACAGGGAAGGGTATGGCTACACCTTC.

This clonotype was counted ten times or more. The chain employs TRBV7-2 and TRBJ2-3; no clear D gene. Germline V gives CDR1 SGHTA, CDR2 FQGNSA. V lost 5 bases and J 0 bases, leaving 12 bases between the germline ends. This CDR3 region has 15 residues. The CDR3 region has the DNA TGTGCCAGCAGCCTCCGGACCTCTAGCACAGATACGCAGTATTTT. Its translation: CASSLRTSSTDTQYF.

The table lists this clonotype with many counts. The CDR3 protein is CASSWQGSTDTQYF. The DNA for the CDR3 is TGTGCCAGCAGTTGGCAGGGTAGCACAGATACGCAGTATTTT. The chain employs TRBV28 and TRBJ2-3; possible D gene TRBD1, 5 bases. This CDR3 is built from 14 residues. Germline CDR1 reads MDHEN; CDR2 reads SYDVKM. The V end was cut by 4 bases, the J end by 0 bases, with 8 bases between.

This clonotype appeared a few times. The V gene is TRBV28, the J gene TRBJ2-2; D not certain. V lost 4 bases and J 3 bases, leaving 12 bases between the germline ends. The CDR3 length is 15 residues. The germline gives CDR1 MDHEN, CDR2 SYDVKM. CDR3 DNA: TGTGCCAGCAGTTCCTCTTCAGATGACACCGGGGAGCTGTTTTTT. Its translation: CASSSSSDDTGELFF. Looking up the rest from reference TRBV28 and TRBJ2-2 gives the full variable domain: DVKVTQSSRYLVKRTGEKVFLECVQDMDHENMFWYRQDPGLGLRLIYFSYDVKMKEKGDIPEGYSVSREKKERFSLILESASTNQTSMYLCASSSSSDDTGELFFGEGSRLTVL.

This clonotype was observed many times. The DNA of the CDR3 is TGTGCCAGCAGTTTATCGGGGCTCCCACAGGGGTCGGATGAAAAACTGTTTTTT. It codes for CASSLSGLPQGSDEKLFF. The chain recombines TRBV27 with TRBJ1-4; TRBD1 matches at 7 bases. This CDR3 is built from 18 residues. V was clipped by 0 bases and J by 6 bases; unmatched bases: 13. The germline V gene encodes CDR1 MNHEY and CDR2 SMNVEV (reference sequence).

This clonotype has a count of ten or more. V and J are TRBV7-6 and TRBJ2-2; 9 nucleotides agree with TRBD2. Germline V gives CDR1 SGHVS, CDR2 FNYEAQ. Losses at the gene ends were 5 bases for V and 5 bases for J; bases not matched to a gene: 9. The CDR3 extends over 16 amino acids. Here the CDR3 reads CASSPRASGTTGELFF. The CDR3 region has the DNA TGTGCCAGCAGCCCTAGGGCTAGCGGGACAACCGGGGAGCTGTTTTTT.

Turning to this clonotype: This clone may be a read error of a much larger clone one base away. The V and J genes are TRBV5-3 and TRBJ2-1; D possibly matches TRBD1 or TRBD2 (5 bases each). TRBV5-3 is given ORF status, its function remaining uncertain. The CDR3 sequence is 15 residues long. The CDR3 region is CASSLAGTSHNEQFF. CDR3 bases: TGTGCCAGCAGCTTGGCCGGGACCAGCCACAATGAGCAGTTCTTC.

This clonotype was seen at least ten times. J is TRBJ1-1 and V is TRBV7-9; D gene unclear. The CDR3 sequence is 14 residues long. V lost 4 bases, J lost 2 bases, and 11 bases lay in between. CDR1 SEHNR and CDR2 FQNEAQ come from the germline V gene (reference sequence). CDR3 loop: CASSSSRPNTEAFF. DNA for the CDR3: TGTGCCAGCAGCTCCAGCAGACCAAACACTGAAGCTTTCTTT.

This clonotype was recorded at least ten times. The chain combines TRBV7-2 with TRBJ1-1; D unresolved. From germline, CDR1 is SGHTA and CDR2 FQGNSA. The V gene lost 5 bases and the J gene lost 7 bases, with 17 bases spanning the gap. The length of the CDR3 is 14 residues. CDR3 in DNA: TGTGCCAGCAGCCCGACGGCAGCGAGGGTTGAAGCTTTCTTT. This translates into CASSPTAARVEAFF.

This clonotype occurred a few times. This rearrangement joins TRBV12-3 or TRBV12-4 to TRBJ1-4; no definite D call. The CDR3 sequence is 15 residues long. Trimming removed 4 bases at V and 7 bases at J, with 16 bases between. CDR3 in DNA: TGTGCCAGCAGTTCCTCCGGGCTGCTGGGTGAAAAACTGTTTTTT. Translated: CASSSSGLLGEKLFF.

The rearrangement joins TRBV20-1 to TRBJ1-5; perhaps TRBD1 as D (5 bases). Germline V gene data show CDR1 as DFQATT and CDR2 as SNEGSKA (reference sequence). V lost 1 base to trimming and J lost 1 base, with 14 bases between them. The CDR3 sequence is 16 residues long. The CDR3 DNA follows: TGCAGTGCTAGAGGCCTCCACGGGGCCAGCAATCAGCCCCAGCATTTT. This translates into CSARGLHGASNQPQHF.

There are many counts of this clonotype. This chain uses TRBV20-1 with TRBJ2-7, with D possibly TRBD2 on 5 matching bases. CDR3 length equals 14 residues. Trimming removed 3 bases at V and 12 bases at J, with 24 bases between. CDR1 is DFQATT, CDR2 SNEGSKA, per germline (reference sequence). The CDR3 nucleotides are TGCAGTGCTAGGGCTCTGTTGGGGAGTGTTCCTGGGTACTTC. Translating it yields CSARALLGSVPGYF.

This clonotype was seen at least ten times. CDR3 DNA sequence: TGTGCCAGCAGCTTGGAGCTTCGTAGCGGGGGCGGGGAGACCCAGTACTTC. The encoded protein is CASSLELRSGGGETQYF. The chain links TRBV7-2 to TRBJ2-5; 9 bases line up with TRBD2. After removal of 3 bases from V and 5 bases from J, the junction contained 13 bases not matched to a gene. Germline CDR1 SGHTA, CDR2 FQGNSA. This CDR3 has 17 amino acids.

This rearrangement joins TRBV15 to TRBJ2-1; D assignment may be TRBD1 or TRBD2 (6 bases each). CDR1 and CDR2 from the germline V gene are LNHNV and YYDKDF (reference sequence). With 2 bases removed from V and 10 bases from J, the gap between germline ends came to 15 bases. CDR3 length: 14 residues. CDR3 residues: CATSRPMAGTEQFF. CDR3 bases: TGTGCCACCAGCAGACCTATGGCGGGGACAGAGCAGTTCTTC.